This is a list of T cell receptor beta chains from one sample in a study of response to subunit inactivated influenza vaccine. TCRdb reprocessed the RT-PCR reads with MiXCR, giving one entry per CDR3 protein. The sample lists roughly 790,000 distinct CDR3 sequences; approximately 21% were seen once. This sample comprised PBMCs from blood, obtained more than 4 days after vaccination. The receptors come from a man aged 50-60 years who received an inactivated influenza vaccine. The CDR3 runs from the conserved cysteine through the conserved F or W. A D gene is named only where the DNA matches it firmly. Where a row states a size, it is once, few, many or the class of an expanded clone; other rows omit it.

size: .; D: TRBD2; J: TRBJ2-5; V: TRBV20-1; CDR3: CSAPSGGLARETQYF
size: .; D: .; J: TRBJ2-7; V: TRBV20-1; CDR3: CSARRGRAGGVYEQYF
size: .; D: .; J: TRBJ2-7; V: TRBV6-1; CDR3: CASSTAGGAYEQYF
size: .; D: TRBD1; J: TRBJ2-5; V: TRBV10-3; CDR3: CAISGTGGGETQYF
size: .; D: TRBD2; J: TRBJ2-7; V: TRBV20-1; CDR3: CSARLAASYEQYF
size: .; D: .; J: TRBJ2-2; V: TRBV9; CDR3: CASSPGDGRRGTGELFF
size: once; D: .; J: TRBJ2-2; V: TRBV12-3/TRBV12-4; CDR3: CASSWGDRELFF
size: .; D: .; J: TRBJ2-7; V: TRBV12-3/TRBV12-4; CDR3: CASSPDRMVHEQYF
size: few; D: TRBD2; J: TRBJ2-1; V: TRBV24-1; CDR3: CATSDPPGLAGWGEQFF
size: few; D: .; J: TRBJ2-4; V: TRBV6-2/TRBV6-3; CDR3: CASSNSRRNLAKNIQYF
size: .; D: .; J: TRBJ1-4; V: TRBV7-2; CDR3: CASSPDNPNEKLFF
size: few; D: TRBD1; J: TRBJ2-7; V: TRBV28; CDR3: CASIRPGTGSYEQYF
size: few; D: TRBD1; J: TRBJ1-2; V: TRBV12-3/TRBV12-4; CDR3: CASSPGQGETYGYTF
size: few; D: .; J: TRBJ2-2; V: TRBV10-3; CDR3: CATRDPGFANTGELFF
size: .; D: TRBD2; J: TRBJ2-3; V: TRBV10-3; CDR3: CAISGLAGGTDTQYF
size: few; D: .; J: TRBJ2-3; V: TRBV10-3; CDR3: CALSSGALSTDTQYF
size: .; D: TRBD2; J: TRBJ2-1; V: TRBV5-1; CDR3: CASSLRPLAGDYNEQFF
size: .; D: TRBD1; J: TRBJ2-3; V: TRBV10-3; CDR3: CTISGGTGDFKYGTDTQYF
size: .; D: TRBD2; J: TRBJ2-4; V: TRBV5-1; CDR3: CASSLGGGTKNIQYF
size: .; D: TRBD2; J: TRBJ2-1; V: TRBV5-1; CDR3: CASSAASGPSPYNEQFF
size: .; D: .; J: TRBJ1-1; V: TRBV11-2; CDR3: CASSFRGPGTEAFF
size: few; D: .; J: TRBJ2-7; V: TRBV25-1; CDR3: CASSDEWKGYEQYF
size: .; D: TRBD1; J: TRBJ2-2; V: TRBV5-1; CDR3: CASSPRQGGTGELFF
size: .; D: .; J: TRBJ2-3; V: TRBV20-1; CDR3: CSALRGSTDTQYF
size: .; D: TRBD1; J: TRBJ1-5; V: TRBV19; CDR3: CASSTTGGGNQPQHF
size: .; D: .; J: TRBJ2-7; V: TRBV10-3; CDR3: CAISEKGPAYEQYF
size: few; D: .; J: TRBJ2-1; V: TRBV7-2; CDR3: CARPRAGPEQFF
size: .; D: .; J: TRBJ2-1; V: TRBV11-2; CDR3: CASSFYGRGDEQFF
size: many; D: .; J: TRBJ1-4; V: TRBV5-1; CDR3: CASSLEGGAFEKLFF
size: .; D: TRBD2; J: TRBJ2-1; V: TRBV11-3; CDR3: CASSLGTSVDEQFF
size: .; D: .; J: TRBJ2-1; V: TRBV4-3; CDR3: CASSQVGVINEQFF
size: .; D: .; J: TRBJ1-2; V: TRBV10-3; CDR3: CAISESDTSRYAEKTYGYTF
size: many; D: .; J: TRBJ2-1; V: TRBV14; CDR3: CASRTEGPGEQFF
size: .; D: TRBD1; J: TRBJ2-5; V: TRBV20-1; CDR3: CSARRPRGREETQYF
size: once; D: .; J: TRBJ1-3; V: TRBV13; CDR3: CAGSFSSSGNTIYF
size: .; D: .; J: TRBJ2-7; V: TRBV7-2; CDR3: CASSRTLMYEQYF
size: few; D: TRBD2; J: TRBJ2-3; V: TRBV5-5; CDR3: CASSNGTSGSRRTDTQYF
size: .; D: .; J: TRBJ2-1; V: TRBV20-1; CDR3: CSAHVFNEQFF
size: many; D: .; J: TRBJ1-4; V: TRBV7-2; CDR3: CASSLHRGDTLFF
size: .; D: .; J: TRBJ2-5; V: TRBV12-3/TRBV12-4; CDR3: CASSLNPRGQETQYF
size: .; D: .; J: TRBJ1-2; V: TRBV3-1; CDR3: CASSQKGPKVGYTF
size: .; D: .; J: TRBJ2-5; V: TRBV20-1; CDR3: CSATPLGGYQETQYF
size: .; D: .; J: TRBJ1-6; V: TRBV3-1; CDR3: CASALRADNSPLHF
size: few; D: .; J: TRBJ2-5; V: TRBV6-1; CDR3: CASSLPQGTQYF
size: .; D: .; J: TRBJ1-5; V: TRBV30; CDR3: CAWSAGLNQPQHF
size: few; D: TRBD1; J: TRBJ2-7; V: TRBV6-2/TRBV6-3; CDR3: CASSSYRGSYEQYF
size: .; D: .; J: TRBJ2-7; V: TRBV5-1; CDR3: CASRVLSGTKGNEQYF
size: .; D: .; J: TRBJ2-2; V: TRBV11-1; CDR3: CASSLASSTGELFF
size: many; D: .; J: TRBJ1-1; V: TRBV12-3/TRBV12-4; CDR3: CASSPRGGSTEAFF
size: .; D: .; J: TRBJ1-4; V: TRBV12-3/TRBV12-4; CDR3: CASSPRTAEKLFF
size: .; D: .; J: TRBJ2-5; V: TRBV30; CDR3: CAWSVLAGWQETQYF
size: many; D: TRBD1; J: TRBJ2-7; V: TRBV5-6; CDR3: CASSWTGTGMVIEQYF
size: few; D: .; J: TRBJ1-1; V: TRBV5-1; CDR3: CASSLLVQGRMNTEAFF
size: .; D: .; J: TRBJ2-7; V: TRBV12-3/TRBV12-4; CDR3: CASNEVSAYYEQYF
size: .; D: .; J: TRBJ2-1; V: TRBV10-2; CDR3: CASSGETYNEQFF
size: many; D: .; J: TRBJ2-7; V: TRBV4-3; CDR3: CASSQDTGRPYEQYF
size: .; D: TRBD1; J: TRBJ1-6; V: TRBV19; CDR3: CASNTGTGYSPLHF
size: .; D: TRBD2; J: TRBJ2-2; V: TRBV20-1; CDR3: CSASGRAGTGELFF
size: many; D: .; J: TRBJ1-1; V: TRBV12-3/TRBV12-4; CDR3: CASSYSAGAFF
size: many; D: TRBD1; J: TRBJ2-1; V: TRBV12-3/TRBV12-4; CDR3: CASSFGDSYNEQFF